This T cell receptor (beta chain) stems from a study of blood T cell repertoires in COVID-19. Germline assignment: CDR1 LNHDA and CDR2 SQIVND (reference sequence). This CDR3 is built from 18 residues. V gave up 7 bases and J gave up 4 bases; unmatched junction bases: 18. This table comes from immunoSEQ multiplex PCR, and its TCRdb copy is limited to in-frame clones, with some not included. The table has about 240,000 clones, 75% to 85% seen once. Sequenced sample: peripheral blood. V usage is TRBV19 and J usage is TRBJ1-3; TRBD1 aligns across 8 bases. This TCR was sampled from a woman in her sixties with active or convalescent COVID-19. The CDR3 loop is CASKPPEGRGLTGNTIYF. The CDR3 coding sequence is TGTGCCAGTAAGCCCCCAGAGGGCAGGGGGCTTACAGGAAACACCATATATTTT.